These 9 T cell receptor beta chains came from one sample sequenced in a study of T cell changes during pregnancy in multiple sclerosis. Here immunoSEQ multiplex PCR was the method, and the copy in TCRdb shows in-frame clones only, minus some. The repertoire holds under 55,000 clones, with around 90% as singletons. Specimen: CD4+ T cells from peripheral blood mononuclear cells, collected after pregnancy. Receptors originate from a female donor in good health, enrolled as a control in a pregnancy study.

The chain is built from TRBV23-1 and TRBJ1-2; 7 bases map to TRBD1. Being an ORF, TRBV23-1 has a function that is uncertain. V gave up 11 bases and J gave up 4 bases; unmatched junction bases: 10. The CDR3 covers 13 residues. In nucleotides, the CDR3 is TGCGCCGCTGACCAGGGGGTTTGCTATGGCTACACCTTC. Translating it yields CAADQGVCYGYTF.

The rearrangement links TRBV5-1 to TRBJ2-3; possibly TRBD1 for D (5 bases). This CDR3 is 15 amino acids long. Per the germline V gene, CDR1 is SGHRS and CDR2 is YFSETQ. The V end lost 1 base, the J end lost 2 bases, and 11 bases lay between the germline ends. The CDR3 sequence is CASSLKGAVTDTQYF. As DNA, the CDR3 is TGCGCCAGCAGCTTGAAAGGGGCCGTCACAGATACGCAGTATTTT.

CDR3 amino acids: CASSLRTVNSPLHF. The CDR3, as DNA: TGTGCCAGCAGCCTCCGGACAGTTAATTCACCCCTCCACTTT. V gene TRBV7-2 combines with J gene TRBJ1-6; D is perhaps TRBD1 (6 bases). The CDR3 extends over 14 amino acids. V lost 5 bases to trimming and J lost 6 bases, with 11 bases between them. Germline-derived CDR1 and CDR2 are SGHTA and FQGNSA.

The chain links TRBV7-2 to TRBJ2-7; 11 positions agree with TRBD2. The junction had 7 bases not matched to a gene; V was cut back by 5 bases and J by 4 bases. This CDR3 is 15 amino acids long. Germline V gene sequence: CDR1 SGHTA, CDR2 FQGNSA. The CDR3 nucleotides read TGTGCCAGCAGCCGAACAACTAGCGGGGGATACGAGCAGTACTTC. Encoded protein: CASSRTTSGGYEQYF.

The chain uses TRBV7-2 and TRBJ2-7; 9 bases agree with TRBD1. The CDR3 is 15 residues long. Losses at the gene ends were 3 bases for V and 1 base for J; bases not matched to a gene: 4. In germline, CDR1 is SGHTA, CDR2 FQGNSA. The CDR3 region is CASSFSGTGSYEQYF. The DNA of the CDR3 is TGTGCCAGCAGCTTCTCCGGGACAGGGTCCTACGAGCAGTACTTC.

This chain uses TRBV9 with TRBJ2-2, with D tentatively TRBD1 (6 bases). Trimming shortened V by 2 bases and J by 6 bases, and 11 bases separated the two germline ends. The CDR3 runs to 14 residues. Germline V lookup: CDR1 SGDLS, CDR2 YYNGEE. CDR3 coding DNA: TGTGCCAGCAGCGTCCTACAGGGAGCCGGGGAGCTGTTTTTT. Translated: CASSVLQGAGELFF.

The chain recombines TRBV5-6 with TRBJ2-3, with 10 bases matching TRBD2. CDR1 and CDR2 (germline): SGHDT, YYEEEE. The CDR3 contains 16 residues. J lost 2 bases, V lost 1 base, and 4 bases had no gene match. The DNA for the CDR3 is TGTGCCAGCAGCTTGTCGGGACTAGCGATCACAGATACGCAGTATTTT. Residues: CASSLSGLAITDTQYF.

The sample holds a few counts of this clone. CDR3 sequence: CASSLVVPPEKLFF. The DNA of the CDR3 is TGTGCCAGCAGCTTAGTAGTTCCCCCTGAAAAACTGTTTTTT. The V gene is TRBV7-2, the J gene TRBJ1-4; D gene unclear. Deletions cut 1 base from V and 7 bases from J, with 10 bases between. The CDR3 has 14 residues. Per the germline V gene, CDR1 is SGHTA and CDR2 is FQGNSA.

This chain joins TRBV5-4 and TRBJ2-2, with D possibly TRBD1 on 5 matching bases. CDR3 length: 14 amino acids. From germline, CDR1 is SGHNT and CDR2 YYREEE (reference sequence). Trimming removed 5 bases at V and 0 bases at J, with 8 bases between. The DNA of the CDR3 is TGTGCCAGCAGGAAAGGGGCGAACACCGGGGAGCTGTTTTTT. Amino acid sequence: CASRKGANTGELFF. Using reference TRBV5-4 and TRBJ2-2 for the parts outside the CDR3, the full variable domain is ETGVTQSPTHLIKTRGQQVTLRCSSQSGHNTVSWYQQALGQGPQFIFQYYREEENGRGNFPPRFSGLQFPNYSSELNVNALELDDSALYLCASRKGANTGELFFGEGSRLTVL.